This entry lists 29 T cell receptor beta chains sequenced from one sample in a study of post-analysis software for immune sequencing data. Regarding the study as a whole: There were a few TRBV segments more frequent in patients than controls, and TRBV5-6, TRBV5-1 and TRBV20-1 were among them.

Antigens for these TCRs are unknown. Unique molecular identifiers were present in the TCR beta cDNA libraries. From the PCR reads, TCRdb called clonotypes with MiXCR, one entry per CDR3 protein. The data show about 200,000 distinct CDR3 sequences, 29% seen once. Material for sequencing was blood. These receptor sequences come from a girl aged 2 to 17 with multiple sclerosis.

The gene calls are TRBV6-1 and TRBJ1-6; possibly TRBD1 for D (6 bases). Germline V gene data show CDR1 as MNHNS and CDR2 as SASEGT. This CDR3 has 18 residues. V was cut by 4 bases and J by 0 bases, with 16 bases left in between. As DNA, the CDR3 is TGTGCCAGCAGTGTTCTAACAGGGCCGAGCTCCTATAATTCACCCCTCCACTTT. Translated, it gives CASSVLTGPSSYNSPLHF.

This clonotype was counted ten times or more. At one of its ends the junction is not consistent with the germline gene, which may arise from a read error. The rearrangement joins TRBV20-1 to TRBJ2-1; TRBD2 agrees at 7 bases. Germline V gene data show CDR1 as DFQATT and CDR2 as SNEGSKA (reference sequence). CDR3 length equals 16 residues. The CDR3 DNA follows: TGCAGTGCAAGAGGCGTCGGCGGGAGCTCCTACAATGAGCAGTTCTTC. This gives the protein CSARGVGGSSYNEQFF.

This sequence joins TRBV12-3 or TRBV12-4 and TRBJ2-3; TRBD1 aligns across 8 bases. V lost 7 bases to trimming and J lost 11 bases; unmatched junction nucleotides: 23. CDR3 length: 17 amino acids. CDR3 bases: TGTGCCAGCACCAGAAGGACAGGGATTGGGTCCACAGATGTGCAGTATTTT. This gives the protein CASTRRTGIGSTDVQYF.

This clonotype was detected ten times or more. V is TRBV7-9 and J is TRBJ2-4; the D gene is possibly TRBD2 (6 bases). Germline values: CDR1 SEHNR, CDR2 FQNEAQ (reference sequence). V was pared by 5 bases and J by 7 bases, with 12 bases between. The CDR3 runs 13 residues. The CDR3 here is CASSASAGNIQYF. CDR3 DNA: TGTGCCAGCAGCGCGTCAGCGGGTAACATTCAGTACTTC.

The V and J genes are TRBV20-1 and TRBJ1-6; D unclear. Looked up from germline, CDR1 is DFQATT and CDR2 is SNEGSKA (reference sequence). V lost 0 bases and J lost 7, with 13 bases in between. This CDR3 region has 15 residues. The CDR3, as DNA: TGCAGTGCTAGAGATAACCCTCGGCTGAATTCACCCCTCCACTTT. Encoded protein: CSARDNPRLNSPLHF.

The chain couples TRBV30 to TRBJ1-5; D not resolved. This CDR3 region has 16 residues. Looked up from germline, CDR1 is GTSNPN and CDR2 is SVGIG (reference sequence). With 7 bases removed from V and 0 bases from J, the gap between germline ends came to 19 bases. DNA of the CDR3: TGTGCCTCCTCCCAGACGCCCTCTTATAGCAATCAGCCCCAGCATTTT. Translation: CASSQTPSYSNQPQHF.

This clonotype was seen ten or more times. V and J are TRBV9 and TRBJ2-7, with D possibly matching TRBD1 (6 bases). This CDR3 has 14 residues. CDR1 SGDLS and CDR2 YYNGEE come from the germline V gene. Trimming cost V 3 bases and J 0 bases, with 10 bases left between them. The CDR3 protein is CASSEQGFSYEQYF. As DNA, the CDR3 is TGTGCCAGCAGCGAACAGGGTTTCTCCTACGAGCAGTACTTC.

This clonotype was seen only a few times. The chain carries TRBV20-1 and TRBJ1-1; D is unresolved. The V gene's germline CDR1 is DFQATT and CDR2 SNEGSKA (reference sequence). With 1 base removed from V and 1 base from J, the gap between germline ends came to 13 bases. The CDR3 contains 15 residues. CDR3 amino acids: CSARVPPVGNTEAFF. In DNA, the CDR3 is TGCAGTGCTAGAGTTCCCCCCGTAGGGAACACTGAAGCTTTCTTT.

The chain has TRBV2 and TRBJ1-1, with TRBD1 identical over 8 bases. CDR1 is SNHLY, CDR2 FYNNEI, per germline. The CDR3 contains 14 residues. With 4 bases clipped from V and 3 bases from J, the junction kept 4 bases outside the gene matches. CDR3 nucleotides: TGTGCCAGCAGTGCCGCAGGGGGCCACACTGAAGCTTTCTTT. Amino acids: CASSAAGGHTEAFF.

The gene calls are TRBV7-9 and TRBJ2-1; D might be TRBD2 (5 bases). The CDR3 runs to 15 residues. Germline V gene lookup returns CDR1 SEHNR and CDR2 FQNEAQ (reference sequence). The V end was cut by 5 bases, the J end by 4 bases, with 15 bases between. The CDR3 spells CASSPGRGEYNEQFF. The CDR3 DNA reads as TGTGCCAGCAGCCCCGGACGGGGAGAATACAATGAGCAGTTCTTC.

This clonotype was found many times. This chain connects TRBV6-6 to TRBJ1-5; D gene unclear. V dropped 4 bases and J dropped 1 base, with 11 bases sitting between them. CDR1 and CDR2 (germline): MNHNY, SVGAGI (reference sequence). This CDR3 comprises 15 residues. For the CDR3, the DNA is TGTGCCAGCAGTTGGCGGGAGGCCAGCAATCAGCCCCAGCATTTT. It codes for CASSWREASNQPQHF.

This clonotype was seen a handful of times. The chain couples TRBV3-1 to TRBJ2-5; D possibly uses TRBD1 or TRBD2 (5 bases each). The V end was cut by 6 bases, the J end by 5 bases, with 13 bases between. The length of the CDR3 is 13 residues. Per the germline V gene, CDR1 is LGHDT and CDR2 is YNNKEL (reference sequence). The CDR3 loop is CASRMGVGETQYF. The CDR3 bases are TGTGCCAGCAGGATGGGGGTTGGGGAGACCCAGTACTTC.

This CDR3 is CASSPDRVVRLYYGYTF. For the CDR3, the DNA is TGTGCCAGCAGTCCTGACCGGGTCGTAAGACTCTATTATGGCTACACCTTC. J is TRBJ1-2 and V is TRBV6-2 or TRBV6-3; no reliable D call. Germline lookup yields CDR1 MNHEY and CDR2 SVGEGT. The CDR3 spans 17 residues. Trimming stripped 5 bases from V and 5 bases from J, with 24 bases between.

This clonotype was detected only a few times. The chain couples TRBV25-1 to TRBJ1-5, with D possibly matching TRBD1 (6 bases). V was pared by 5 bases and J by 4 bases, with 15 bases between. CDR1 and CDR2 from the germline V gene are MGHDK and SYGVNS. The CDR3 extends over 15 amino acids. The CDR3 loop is CASSSQGGPNQPQHF. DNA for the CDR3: TGTGCCAGCAGTTCTCAAGGGGGTCCAAATCAGCCCCAGCATTTT.

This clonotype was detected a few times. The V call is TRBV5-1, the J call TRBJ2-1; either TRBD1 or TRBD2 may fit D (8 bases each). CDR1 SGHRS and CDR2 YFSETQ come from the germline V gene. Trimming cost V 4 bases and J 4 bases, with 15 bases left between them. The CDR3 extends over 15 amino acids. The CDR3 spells CASSRGGTGYNEQFF. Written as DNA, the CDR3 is TGCGCCAGCAGCCGCGGGGGGACAGGATACAATGAGCAGTTCTTC.

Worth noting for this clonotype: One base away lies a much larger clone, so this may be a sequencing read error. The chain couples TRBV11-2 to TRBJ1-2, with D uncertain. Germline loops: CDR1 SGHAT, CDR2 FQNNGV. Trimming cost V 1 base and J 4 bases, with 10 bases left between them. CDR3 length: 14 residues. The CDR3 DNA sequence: TGTGCCAGCAGCTTAGGTCCGGAGGCCTATGGCTACACCTTC. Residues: CASSLGPEAYGYTF.

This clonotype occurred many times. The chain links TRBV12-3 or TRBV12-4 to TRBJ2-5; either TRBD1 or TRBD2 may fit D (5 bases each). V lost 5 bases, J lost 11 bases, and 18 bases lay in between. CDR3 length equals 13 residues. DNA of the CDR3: TGTGCCAGCAGTGGGGGTCCTACGAGGGAGCAGTACTTC. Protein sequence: CASSGGPTREQYF.

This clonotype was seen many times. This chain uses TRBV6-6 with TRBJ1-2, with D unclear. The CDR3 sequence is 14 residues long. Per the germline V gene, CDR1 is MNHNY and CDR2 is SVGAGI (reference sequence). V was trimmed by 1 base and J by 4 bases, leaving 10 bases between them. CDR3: CASSYWGLGYGYTF. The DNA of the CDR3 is TGTGCCAGCAGTTACTGGGGTCTCGGCTATGGCTACACCTTC.

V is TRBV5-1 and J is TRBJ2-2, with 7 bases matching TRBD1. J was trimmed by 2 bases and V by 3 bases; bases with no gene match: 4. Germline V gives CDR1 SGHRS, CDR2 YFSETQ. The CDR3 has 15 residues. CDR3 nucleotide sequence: TGCGCCAGCAGCTGGGGGACAGCCAACACCGGGGAGCTGTTTTTT. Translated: CASSWGTANTGELFF.

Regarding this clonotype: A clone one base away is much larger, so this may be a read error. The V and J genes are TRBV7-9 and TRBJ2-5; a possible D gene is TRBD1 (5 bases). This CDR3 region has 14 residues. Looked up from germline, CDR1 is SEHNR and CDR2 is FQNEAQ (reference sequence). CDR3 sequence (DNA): TGTGCCAGCAGCCCCCCCGCAGGGTACGAGACCCCGTACTTC. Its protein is CASSPPAGYETPYF.

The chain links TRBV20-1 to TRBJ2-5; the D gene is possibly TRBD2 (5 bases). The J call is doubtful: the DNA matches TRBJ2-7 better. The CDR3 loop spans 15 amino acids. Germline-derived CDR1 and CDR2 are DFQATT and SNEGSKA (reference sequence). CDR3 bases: TGCAGTGCTAGAGATCCGGGGTCCTCCTACAACGAGCAGTACTTC. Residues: CSARDPGSSYNEQYF.

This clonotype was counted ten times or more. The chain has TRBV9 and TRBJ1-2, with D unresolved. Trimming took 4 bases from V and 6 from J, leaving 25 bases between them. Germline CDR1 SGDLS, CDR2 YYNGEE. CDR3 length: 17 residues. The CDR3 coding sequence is TGTGCCAGCAGCTCCCGTCCCGGGGAGGTCGGTGGAGATGGCTACACCTTC. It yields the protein CASSSRPGEVGGDGYTF.

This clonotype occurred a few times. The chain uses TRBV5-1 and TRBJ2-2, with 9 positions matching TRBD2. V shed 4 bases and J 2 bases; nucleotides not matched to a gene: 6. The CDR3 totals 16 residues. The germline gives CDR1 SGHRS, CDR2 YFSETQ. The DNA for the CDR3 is TGCGCCAGCAGCCCTGCCCTAGCGGGAAACACCGGGGAGCTGTTTTTT. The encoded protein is CASSPALAGNTGELFF.

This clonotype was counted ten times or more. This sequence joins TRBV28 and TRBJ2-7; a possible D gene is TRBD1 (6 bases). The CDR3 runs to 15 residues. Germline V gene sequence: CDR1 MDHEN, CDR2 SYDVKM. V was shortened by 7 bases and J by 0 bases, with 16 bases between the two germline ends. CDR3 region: CASTLSHRVSYEQYF. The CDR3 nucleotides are TGTGCCAGCACCCTAAGTCACAGGGTCTCCTACGAGCAGTACTTC.

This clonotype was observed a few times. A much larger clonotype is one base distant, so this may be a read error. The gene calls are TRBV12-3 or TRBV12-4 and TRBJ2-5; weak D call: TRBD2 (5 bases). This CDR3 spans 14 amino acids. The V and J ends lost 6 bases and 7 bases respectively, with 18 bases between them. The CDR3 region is CASSQRRVTVTQYF. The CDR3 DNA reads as TGTGCCAGCAGCCAGCGGCGGGTAACAGTGACCCAGTACTTC.

The CDR3 DNA follows: TGTGCCAGCAGGGAGGCGGGCCGCTACAATGAGCAGTTCTTC. Encoded protein: CASREAGRYNEQFF. The chain couples TRBV6-4 to TRBJ2-1, with D possibly being TRBD2 (5 bases). The CDR3 is made up of 14 amino acids. Germline V gene lookup returns CDR1 MRHNA and CDR2 SNTAGT. Trimming took off 6 bases at V and 3 bases at J, with 12 bases between the two ends.

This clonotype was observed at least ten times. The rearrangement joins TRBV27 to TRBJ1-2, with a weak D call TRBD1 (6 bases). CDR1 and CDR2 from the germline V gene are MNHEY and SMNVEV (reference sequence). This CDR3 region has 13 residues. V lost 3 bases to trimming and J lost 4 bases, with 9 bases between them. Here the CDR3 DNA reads TGTGCCAGCAGTTTTGGGGGCGGCTATGGCTACACCTTC. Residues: CASSFGGGYGYTF.

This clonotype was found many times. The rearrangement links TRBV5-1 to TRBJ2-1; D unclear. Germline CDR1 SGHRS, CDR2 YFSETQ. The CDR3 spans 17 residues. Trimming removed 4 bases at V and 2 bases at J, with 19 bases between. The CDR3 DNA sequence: TGCGCCAGCAGCCACTCCACCCTAGAGTCCGCCTACAATGAGCAGTTCTTC. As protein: CASSHSTLESAYNEQFF.

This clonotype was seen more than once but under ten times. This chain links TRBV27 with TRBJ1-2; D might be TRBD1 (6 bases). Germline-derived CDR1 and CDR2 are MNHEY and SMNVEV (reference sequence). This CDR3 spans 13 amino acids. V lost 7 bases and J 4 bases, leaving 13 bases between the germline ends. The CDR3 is CASKGGQFYGYTF. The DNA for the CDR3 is TGTGCCAGCAAGGGGGGGCAATTCTATGGCTACACCTTC.